This TCR beta chain was found in a study of cytomegalovirus exposure and HLA in healthy donors. The study, taken as a whole, reports: Researchers counted approximately 160 TCR beta chains as cytomegalovirus-associated. Cytomegalovirus status was reportedly diagnosed by the classifier with high sensitivity and specificity.

Measured with immunoSEQ multiplex PCR; TCRdb has only the in-frame clones, and not every one. The table has 150,000 to 200,000 clones, about 90% seen once. V was cut by 3 bases and J by 10 bases, with 10 bases left in between. The CDR3 extends over 11 amino acids. Germline V gene data show CDR1 as MDHEN and CDR2 as SYDVKM. As to this clone: Its cognate antigen is unknown.

The gene calls are TRBV28 and TRBJ2-7; TRBD2 is a possible D gene (6 bases). The specimen was PBMCs. The origin of this receptor is a woman younger than 35 in good health and CMV-seropositive. This CDR3 is CASSFGGIQYF. The CDR3 DNA reads TGTGCCAGCAGTTTTGGCGGGATTCAGTACTTC. Complete variable domain (other parts from reference TRBV28 and TRBJ2-7): DVKVTQSSRYLVKRTGEKVFLECVQDMDHENMFWYRQDPGLGLRLIYFSYDVKMKEKGDIPEGYSVSREKKERFSLILESASTNQTSMYLCASSFGGIQYFGPGTRLTVT.